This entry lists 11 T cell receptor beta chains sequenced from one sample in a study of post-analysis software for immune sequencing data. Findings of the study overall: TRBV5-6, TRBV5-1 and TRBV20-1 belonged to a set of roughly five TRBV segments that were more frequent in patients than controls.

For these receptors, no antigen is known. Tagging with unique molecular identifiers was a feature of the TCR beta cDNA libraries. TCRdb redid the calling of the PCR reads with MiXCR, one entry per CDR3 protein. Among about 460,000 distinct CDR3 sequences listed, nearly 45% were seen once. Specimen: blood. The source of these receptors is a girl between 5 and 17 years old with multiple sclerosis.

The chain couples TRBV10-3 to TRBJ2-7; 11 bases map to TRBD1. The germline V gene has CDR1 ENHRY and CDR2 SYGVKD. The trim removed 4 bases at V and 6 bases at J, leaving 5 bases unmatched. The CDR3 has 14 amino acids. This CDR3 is CAISAGTGGGEQYF. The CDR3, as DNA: TGTGCCATCAGTGCCGGGACAGGGGGTGGCGAGCAGTACTTC.

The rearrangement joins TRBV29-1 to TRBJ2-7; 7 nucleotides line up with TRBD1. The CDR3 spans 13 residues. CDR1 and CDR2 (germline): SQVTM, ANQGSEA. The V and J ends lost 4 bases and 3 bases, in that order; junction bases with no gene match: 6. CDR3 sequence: CSVVTGASYEQYF. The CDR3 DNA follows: TGCAGCGTTGTCACAGGGGCCAGCTACGAGCAGTACTTC.

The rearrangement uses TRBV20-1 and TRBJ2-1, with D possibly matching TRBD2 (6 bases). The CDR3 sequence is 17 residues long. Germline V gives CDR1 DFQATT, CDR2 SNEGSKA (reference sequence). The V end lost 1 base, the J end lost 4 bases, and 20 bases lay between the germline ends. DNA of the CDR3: TGCAGTGCTAGAGGCTCGTTCAGGGTGGAGGGATACAATGAGCAGTTCTTC. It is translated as CSARGSFRVEGYNEQFF.

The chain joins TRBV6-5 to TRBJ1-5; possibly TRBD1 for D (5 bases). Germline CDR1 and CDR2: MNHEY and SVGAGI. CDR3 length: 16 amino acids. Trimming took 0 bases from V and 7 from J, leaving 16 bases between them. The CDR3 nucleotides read TGTGCCAGCAGTTACTCGATGTCAGGGACCGGGCAGCCCCAGCATTTT. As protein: CASSYSMSGTGQPQHF.

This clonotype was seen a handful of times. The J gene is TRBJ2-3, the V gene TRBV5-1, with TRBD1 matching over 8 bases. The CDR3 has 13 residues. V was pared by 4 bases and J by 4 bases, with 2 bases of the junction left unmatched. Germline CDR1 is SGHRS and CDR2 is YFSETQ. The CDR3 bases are TGCGCCAGCAGCACGGACAGGGCAGATACGCAGTATTTT. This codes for CASSTDRADTQYF.

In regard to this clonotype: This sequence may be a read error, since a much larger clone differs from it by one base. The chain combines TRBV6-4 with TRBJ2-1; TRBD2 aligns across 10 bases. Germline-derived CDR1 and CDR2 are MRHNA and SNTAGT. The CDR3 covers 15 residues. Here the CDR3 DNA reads TGTGTCAGCAGCGCCGGGACTAGCGAATACAATGAGCAGTTCTTC. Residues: CVSSAGTSEYNEQFF.

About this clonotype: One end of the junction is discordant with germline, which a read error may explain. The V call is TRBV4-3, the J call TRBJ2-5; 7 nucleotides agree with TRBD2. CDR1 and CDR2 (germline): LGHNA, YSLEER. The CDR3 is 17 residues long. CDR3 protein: CACSQDQTAGNQETQYF. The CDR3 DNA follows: TGCGCCTGCAGCCAAGATCAGACAGCGGGAAATCAAGAGACCCAGTACTTC.

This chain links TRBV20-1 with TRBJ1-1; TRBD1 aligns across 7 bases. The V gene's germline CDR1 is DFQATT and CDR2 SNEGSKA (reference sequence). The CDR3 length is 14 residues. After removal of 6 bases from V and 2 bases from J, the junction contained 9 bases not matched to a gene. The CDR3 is CSARQGGLNTEAFF. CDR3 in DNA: TGCAGTGCCCGCCAAGGGGGCCTTAACACTGAAGCTTTCTTT.

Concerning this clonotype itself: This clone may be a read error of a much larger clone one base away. CDR3 DNA sequence: TGCAGCGTTGAAAGGCAGCGAGTGGACTACGAGCAGTACTTC. Translation gives CSVERQRVDYEQYF. The chain combines TRBV29-1 with TRBJ2-7; D unclear. The CDR3 is 14 amino acids. CDR1 is SQVTM, CDR2 ANQGSEA, per germline. The germline V and J ends were trimmed by 2 bases and 3 bases, with 14 bases remaining between them.

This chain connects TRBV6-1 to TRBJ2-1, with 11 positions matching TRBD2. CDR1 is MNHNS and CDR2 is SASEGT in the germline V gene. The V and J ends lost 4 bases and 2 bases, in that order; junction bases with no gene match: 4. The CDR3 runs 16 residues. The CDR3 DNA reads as TGTGCCAGCAGTGCCAGGACTAGCGGGCCCTACAATGAGCAGTTCTTC. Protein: CASSARTSGPYNEQFF.

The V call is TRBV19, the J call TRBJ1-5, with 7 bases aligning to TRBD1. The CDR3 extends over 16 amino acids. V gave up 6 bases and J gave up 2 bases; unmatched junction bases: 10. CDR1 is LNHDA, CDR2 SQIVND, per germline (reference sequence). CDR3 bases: TGTGCCAGTAGCCCTCAACAGGGGAAGGGCAATCAGCCCCAGCATTTT. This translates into CASSPQQGKGNQPQHF. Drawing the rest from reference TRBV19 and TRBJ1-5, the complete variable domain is DGGITQSPKYLFRKEGQNVTLSCEQNLNHDAMYWYRQDPGQGLRLIYYSQIVNDFQKGDIAEGYSVSREKKESFPLTVTSAQKNPTAFYLCASSPQQGKGNQPQHFGDGTRLSIL.